This TCR beta chain was captured in a study of cytomegalovirus exposure and HLA in healthy donors. Background on the study: HLA-typed donors were the source of roughly 80 million unique TCRs held in an early data release.

CDR1 LNHDA and CDR2 SQIVND come from the germline V gene (reference sequence). This CDR3 has 15 amino acids. V was pared by 5 bases and J by 0 bases, with 6 bases of the junction left unmatched. Findings and caveats of the study: CMV antigen specificity was confirmed in vitro for a few CMV-associated chains. Some V segments, including TRBV6-2 and TRBV6-3, were excluded as indistinguishable.

Nominally healthy donors were sampled, though unrecorded immune exposures were likely. The PCR ran on 60 Vbeta and 13 Jbeta primers. TCRdb keeps only in-frame clones here, not all; method: immunoSEQ multiplex PCR. The sample lists around 200,000 clones, approximately 80% occurring once. In the case of this clone: Its antigen is unknown.

The chain is built from TRBV19 and TRBJ2-7, with 8 bases fitting TRBD2. The receptor's source is a boy aged 5 to 17 in good health and CMV-seronegative. Sequencing was done on a sample of PBMCs. The CDR3 sequence: CASSPGRGSSYEQYF. The CDR3 nucleotides read TGTGCCAGTAGTCCCGGGAGGGGGAGCTCCTACGAGCAGTACTTC.